The entry below gives a single TCR beta chain sequence along with its context. The data originate from a study of blood T cell repertoires in COVID-19. Study summary: From T cells, B-cell-depleted T cells, or PBMCs came the material, which was cDNA or gDNA.

Some clones are missing from TCRdb's copy, which holds only in-frame ones; the method was immunoSEQ multiplex PCR. The table shows some 38,000 clones, with about four fifths occurring only once. The source of this sequence is a man in his fifties or sixties in a cohort sampled during active COVID-19. Specimen: peripheral blood.

The DNA for the CDR3 is TGTGCCAGCAGTAAGAACCTCCGGGACAGCCGGAAAGGGCTAGGCGAGCAGTACTTC. This codes for CASSKNLRDSRKGLGEQYF. The rearrangement links TRBV27 to TRBJ2-7, with 7 bases identical to TRBD1. The V gene's germline CDR1 is MNHEY and CDR2 SMNVEV (reference sequence). Germline trimming cut 5 bases from V and 6 bases from J; bases unmatched to any gene: 25. The CDR3 has 19 residues.